The 14 T cell receptor beta chains below were found in one sample sequenced in a study of early T cells in non-severe SARS-CoV-2 infection. TCRdb reprocessed the 5' RACE reads with MiXCR, giving one entry per CDR3 protein. The repertoire holds about 63,000 distinct CDR3 sequences, with roughly 13% as singletons. The specimen sequenced was whole blood. The source is an adult who was a healthcare worker with PCR-confirmed SARS-CoV-2 infection or an uninfected control (not recorded which).

The chain links TRBV7-9 to TRBJ2-1; weak D call: TRBD2 (6 bases). This CDR3 has 13 amino acids. The V end was cut by 5 bases, the J end by 8 bases, with 13 bases between. Germline-derived CDR1 and CDR2 are SEHNR and FQNEAQ (reference sequence). This chain's CDR3 is CASSPRIADEQFF. As DNA, the CDR3 is TGTGCCAGCAGCCCAAGGATAGCGGATGAGCAGTTCTTC.

The sample holds many counts of this clonotype. This chain joins TRBV6-2 or TRBV6-3 and TRBJ2-1; D not certain. Germline CDR1 reads MNHEY; CDR2 reads SVGEGT. The CDR3 runs 14 residues. Trimming left V 0 bases short and J 3 bases short, with 6 bases between. The CDR3 protein is CASSYSGGYNEQFF. The CDR3 nucleotides are TGTGCCAGCAGTTACTCGGGCGGCTACAATGAGCAGTTCTTC.

This clonotype turned up a few times. The gene calls are TRBV3-1 and TRBJ1-1; 7 bases line up with TRBD1. The CDR3 runs to 15 residues. Germline V gene sequence: CDR1 LGHDT, CDR2 YNNKEL (reference sequence). Losses at the gene ends were 4 bases for V and 5 bases for J; bases not matched to a gene: 10. CDR3 sequence reads: CASSRLDRVETEAFF. In DNA form, the CDR3 reads TGTGCCAGCAGCCGCCTAGACAGGGTGGAAACTGAAGCTTTCTTT. Drawing the rest from reference TRBV3-1 and TRBJ1-1, the complete variable domain is DTAVSQTPKYLVTQMGNDKSIKCEQNLGHDTMYWYKQDSKKFLKIMFSYNNKELIINETVPNRFSPKSPDKAHLNLHINSLELGDSAVYFCASSRLDRVETEAFFGQGTRLTVV.

This clonotype was detected ten times or more. V gene TRBV29-1 combines with J gene TRBJ2-7; D call uncertain. This CDR3 spans 16 amino acids. V lost 6 bases to trimming and J lost 1 base, with 22 bases between them. Per germline, CDR1 SQVTM and CDR2 ANQGSEA. The chain's CDR3 is CSVANSAGHPSYEQYF. Written as DNA, the CDR3 is TGCAGCGTCGCTAATTCCGCCGGGCACCCTTCCTACGAGCAGTACTTC.

This clonotype has only a few counts. CDR3 sequence reads: CASSAGTGRSGQPQHF. In DNA form, the CDR3 reads TGTGCCAGCAGTGCCGGGACAGGGAGGTCCGGTCAGCCCCAGCATTTT. The V gene is TRBV6-5, the J gene TRBJ1-5; 9 positions agree with TRBD1. Losses at the gene ends were 5 bases for V and 6 bases for J; bases not matched to a gene: 11. The CDR3 length is 16 residues. Germline-derived CDR1 and CDR2 are MNHEY and SVGAGI.

The chain employs TRBV7-9 and TRBJ1-6, with TRBD1 matching over 9 bases. This CDR3 spans 17 amino acids. The germline gives CDR1 SEHNR, CDR2 FQNEAQ (reference sequence). Trimming took 3 bases from V and 0 from J; bases not matched to a gene: 3. The CDR3 bases are TGTGCCAGCAGCTTGGGACAGGGTAACTCCTATAATTCACCCCTCCACTTT. Encoded protein: CASSLGQGNSYNSPLHF.

This clonotype was picked up a small number of times. DNA for the CDR3: TGTGCCAGCCGTTCTACCCAACGGACCCAGCATTTT. Encoded protein: CASRSTQRTQHF. J is TRBJ1-5 and V is TRBV6-2 or TRBV6-3, with D unclear. V was cut by 8 bases and J by 11 bases, with 16 bases left in between. The CDR3 sequence is 12 residues long. Germline V gene lookup returns CDR1 MNHEY and CDR2 SVGEGT.

This clonotype was seen many times. The chain joins TRBV7-3 to TRBJ2-5; D may match TRBD1 or TRBD2 (6 bases each). The CDR3 sequence is 14 residues long. Germline loops: CDR1 SGHTA, CDR2 FQGTGA. V was clipped by 0 bases and J by 5 bases, with 10 bases between them. The CDR3 DNA reads as TGTGCCAGCAGCTTAACGGGGGGCCGGGAGACCCAGTACTTC. Translation: CASSLTGGRETQYF.

This clonotype was found many times. The genes are TRBV7-6 and TRBJ2-5; 9 bases agree with TRBD2. Germline V gene data show CDR1 as SGHVS and CDR2 as FNYEAQ. J lost 2 bases, V lost 5 bases, and 6 bases had no gene match. The CDR3 runs 15 residues. CDR3 DNA: TGTGCCAGCAGCAGTAGCGGGGGACAACAAGAGACCCAGTACTTC. Translated: CASSSSGGQQETQYF.

There are a few counts of this clonotype. The chain has TRBV20-1 and TRBJ1-4, with D uncertain. Germline loops: CDR1 DFQATT, CDR2 SNEGSKA (reference sequence). The CDR3 spans 15 residues. The ends were cut back, 0 bases at V and 0 bases at J, with 8 bases in the middle. The CDR3 reads CSARDGGATNEKLFF. Here the CDR3 DNA reads TGCAGTGCTAGAGATGGCGGGGCAACTAATGAAAAACTGTTTTTT.

This clonotype has ten or more counts. The chain couples TRBV7-9 to TRBJ1-3; D may be TRBD1 (6 bases). Trimming removed 5 bases from V and 0 bases from J, with 14 bases in between. Germline lookup yields CDR1 SEHNR and CDR2 FQNEAQ (reference sequence). The CDR3 consists of 16 residues. The CDR3: CASSPGTTDSGNTIYF. The CDR3, as DNA: TGTGCCAGCAGCCCCGGGACAACCGACTCTGGAAACACCATATATTTT.

The sample holds a few counts of this clonotype. The chain's CDR3 is CASSQDAFVASGNYNEQFF. CDR3 DNA: TGTGCCAGCAGCCAAGATGCTTTCGTGGCTAGCGGGAACTACAATGAGCAGTTCTTC. The V and J genes are TRBV14 and TRBJ2-1, with 9 bases fitting TRBD2. The germline gives CDR1 SGHDN, CDR2 FVKESK. The CDR3 totals 19 residues. J was trimmed by 3 bases and V by 0 bases; bases with no gene match: 12.

This clonotype was picked up many times. The genes are TRBV9 and TRBJ1-2; a possible D gene is TRBD1 (6 bases). Deletions cut 0 bases from V and 5 bases from J, with 17 bases between. The CDR3 runs 16 residues. Germline lookup yields CDR1 SGDLS and CDR2 YYNGEE. DNA of the CDR3: TGTGCCAGCAGCGTAGGGTCGGGGGGCGCGTGGTATGGCTACACCTTC. Translating it yields CASSVGSGGAWYGYTF.

This clonotype has ten or more counts. The gene calls are TRBV24-1 and TRBJ2-3; the D is unclear. Germline CDR1 KGHDR, CDR2 SFDVKD. The CDR3 loop spans 13 amino acids. Trimming stripped 7 bases from V and 0 bases from J, with 7 bases between. The CDR3 sequence is CATSASSTDTQYF. The CDR3 region has the DNA TGTGCCACCAGCGCGTCTAGCACAGATACGCAGTATTTT.